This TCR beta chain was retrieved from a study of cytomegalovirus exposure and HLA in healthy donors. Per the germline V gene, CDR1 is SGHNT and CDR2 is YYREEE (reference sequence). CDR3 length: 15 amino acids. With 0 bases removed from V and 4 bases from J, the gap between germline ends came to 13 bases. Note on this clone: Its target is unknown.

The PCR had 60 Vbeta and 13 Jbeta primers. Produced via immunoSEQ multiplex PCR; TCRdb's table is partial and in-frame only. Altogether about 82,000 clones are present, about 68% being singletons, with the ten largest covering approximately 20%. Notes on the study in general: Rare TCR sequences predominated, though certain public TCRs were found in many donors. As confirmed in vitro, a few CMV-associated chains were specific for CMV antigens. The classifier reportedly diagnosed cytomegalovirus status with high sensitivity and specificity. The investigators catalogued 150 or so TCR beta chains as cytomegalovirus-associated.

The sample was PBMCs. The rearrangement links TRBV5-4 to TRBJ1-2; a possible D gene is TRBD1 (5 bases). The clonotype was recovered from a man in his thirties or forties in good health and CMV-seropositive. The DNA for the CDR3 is TGTGCCAGCAGCTTGGGGGGGGGACGAAGCTATGGCTACACCTTC. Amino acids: CASSLGGGRSYGYTF.